The clone carrying this T cell receptor beta chain was counted a few times. The antigen remains unidentified. This record belongs to a study of post-analysis software for immune sequencing data. Across the study: Relapsing-remitting, secondary progressive and progressive-relapsing multiple sclerosis courses were included. Study findings and constraints: Elevated frequency relative to controls characterized a handful of TRBV segments in patients, TRBV5-6, TRBV5-1 and TRBV20-1 among them. People with multiple sclerosis had a significantly lower normalized Chao1 diversity than controls did.

CDR1 is SGHTA and CDR2 is FQGNSA in the germline V gene. This CDR3 is 13 amino acids long. Trimming left V 4 bases short and J 3 bases short, with 7 bases between. The TCR beta cDNA libraries contained unique molecular identifiers. T cells numbering about 0.85 to 11 million yielded cDNA molecules that totaled roughly 500,000. MiXCR was run by TCRdb on the PCR reads, yielding one entry per CDR3 protein. The sample has over 700,000 distinct CDR3 sequences; 25% to 30% are singletons. Sequencing was performed on blood. This TCR came from a girl aged 5 to 17 with multiple sclerosis. The chain has TRBV7-2 and TRBJ1-5; D gene unclear. The CDR3 sequence: CASSSELNQPQHF. The CDR3 region has the DNA TGTGCCAGCAGCTCCGAGCTCAATCAGCCCCAGCATTTT.